Listed below are T cell receptor beta chains from one sample, sequenced in a study of tumor-infiltrating lymphocytes in localized non-small cell lung cancer. Generated by immunoSEQ multiplex PCR, the TCRdb table keeps only in-frame clones and is missing some. This table holds thousands of clones, roughly 70% found once. Source material: lung tumor tissue. The receptors were gathered from a human donor with non-small cell lung cancer. The CDR3 runs from the conserved cysteine through the conserved F or W. A D gene is named only where the DNA matches it firmly. Size values are once, few and many counts, or a class for expanded clones, and some rows have none.

D: TRBD2
V: TRBV7-8
length: 15
size: -
J: TRBJ2-7
DNA: TGTGCCAGCAGCTTCGGGACGGGAGGAAACTACGAGCAGTACTTC
CDR3: CASSFGTGGNYEQYF

D: -
V: TRBV14
length: 14
size: -
J: TRBJ1-1
DNA: TGTGCCAGCAGCCAAGTAGGGTCGAACACTGAAGCTTTCTTT
CDR3: CASSQVGSNTEAFF

D: TRBD1
V: TRBV11-3
length: 15
size: -
J: TRBJ1-3
DNA: TGTGCCAGCAGCCCCCAGGGGGGTACTGGAAACACCATATATTTT
CDR3: CASSPQGGTGNTIYF

D: -
V: TRBV5-6
length: 13
size: -
J: TRBJ2-1
DNA: TGTGCCAGCAGCCACGATCAGTACAATGAGCAGTTCTTC
CDR3: CASSHDQYNEQFF

D: -
V: TRBV19
length: 14
size: -
J: TRBJ1-2
DNA: TGTGCCAGTAGTTCTCGGGAGGGCACGTCTGGCTACACCTTC
CDR3: CASSSREGTSGYTF

D: TRBD1
V: TRBV11-2
length: 15
size: few
J: TRBJ2-7
DNA: TGTGCCAGCAGCTCGTTACAGGGGTTGGGCTACGAGCAGTACTTC
CDR3: CASSSLQGLGYEQYF

D: -
V: TRBV6-1
length: 15
size: few
J: TRBJ2-1
DNA: TGTGCCAGCAGTGATGGTCTGTTCCTTGGGGATGAGCAGTTCTTC
CDR3: CASSDGLFLGDEQFF

D: -
V: TRBV7-9
length: 13
size: -
J: TRBJ1-2
DNA: TGTGCCAGCAGCTTAGGAGGGTACTATGGCTACACCTTC
CDR3: CASSLGGYYGYTF

D: -
V: TRBV14
length: 14
size: -
J: TRBJ2-7
DNA: TGTGCCAGCAGCCCCCTCGGGTCCACCTACGAGCAGTACTTC
CDR3: CASSPLGSTYEQYF

D: TRBD1
V: TRBV6-5
length: 14
size: -
J: TRBJ1-5
DNA: TGTGCCAGCAGTAGGGGACAGTACAATCAGCCCCAGCATTTT
CDR3: CASSRGQYNQPQHF

D: -
V: TRBV7-8
length: 17
size: -
J: TRBJ1-5
DNA: TGTGCCAGCAGCCCGGGGGCACTCCGGAATAGCAATCAGCCCCAGCATTTT
CDR3: CASSPGALRNSNQPQHF

D: -
V: TRBV6-5
length: 14
size: -
J: TRBJ1-5
DNA: TGTGCCAGCAGTTCAGTCTTCGGGAATCAGCCCCAGCATTTT
CDR3: CASSSVFGNQPQHF

D: -
V: TRBV29-1
length: 15
size: -
J: TRBJ2-7
DNA: TGCAGCGTTGTTCGGCTGCAACCTGAGGGAAGCGAGCAGTACTTC
CDR3: CSVVRLQPEGSEQYF

D: TRBD1
V: TRBV6-5
length: 13
size: -
J: TRBJ2-1
DNA: TGTGCCAGCACCAGGACAGGGGGTGGTGAGCAGTTCTTC
CDR3: CASTRTGGGEQFF

D: TRBD1
V: TRBV4-3
length: 21
size: -
J: TRBJ2-6
DNA: TGCGCCAGCAGCCAAGTGGTGGCCCGGGACAGGGGGAACTCTGGGGCCAACGTCCTGACTTTC
CDR3: CASSQVVARDRGNSGANVLTF

D: TRBD1
V: TRBV10-3
length: 14
size: -
J: TRBJ1-5
DNA: TGTGCCATGGGGGGGGGACAGTTCAATCAGCCCCAGCATTTT
CDR3: CAMGGGQFNQPQHF

D: TRBD2
V: TRBV7-2
length: 19
size: -
J: TRBJ2-1
DNA: TGTGCCAGCAGCTTAGATTGGGGACTAGCGGGGGGGGAGTACAATGAGCAGTTCTTC
CDR3: CASSLDWGLAGGEYNEQFF

D: -
V: TRBV28
length: 12
size: -
J: TRBJ1-5
DNA: TGTGCCAGCAGAAGTAACAATCAGCCCCAGCATTTT
CDR3: CASRSNNQPQHF

D: -
V: TRBV7-2
length: 15
size: once
J: TRBJ2-3
DNA: TGTGCCAGCAGCCCTTCAGGGGGGAACACAGATACGCAGTATTTT
CDR3: CASSPSGGNTDTQYF

D: TRBD1
V: TRBV30
length: 14
size: -
J: TRBJ1-2
DNA: TGTGCCTGGAGTGTGCCGACAGGGACTAGTGGCTACACCTTC
CDR3: CAWSVPTGTSGYTF